Included here is one T cell receptor (beta chain) sequence, with context. Antigen unknown. These data originate in a study of spatial heterogeneity in lung cancer. At the level of the study: Across the raw uncorrected reads, a unique TCR and UMI combination was observed, on average, more than ten times. Points from the study as a whole: Ubiquitous expanded tumor TCRs surfaced in blood more at resection than they did at follow-up.

Trimming removed 0 bases from V and 4 bases from J, with 5 bases in between. Germline V gene lookup returns CDR1 SGDLS and CDR2 YYNGEE. This CDR3 is 13 amino acids long. Individual TCR cDNA molecules each bore their own unique molecular identifier. TCRdb ran MiXCR on the 5' RACE reads and lists one entry per CDR3 protein. The sample carries about 26,000 distinct CDR3 sequences, over 10% recorded once. The sample's time point: sample taken at primary tumor resection. The input material, whole RNA from tumor, nontumor lung or frozen PBMC, was sequenced unsorted. The V and J genes are TRBV9 and TRBJ1-3, with D unclear. Specimen: PBMCs, collected at surgery. The clonotype was recovered from a female donor with early-stage non-small cell lung cancer. This CDR3 is CASSVVEGNTIYF. In DNA, the CDR3 is TGTGCCAGCAGCGTAGTCGAAGGAAACACCATATATTTT.